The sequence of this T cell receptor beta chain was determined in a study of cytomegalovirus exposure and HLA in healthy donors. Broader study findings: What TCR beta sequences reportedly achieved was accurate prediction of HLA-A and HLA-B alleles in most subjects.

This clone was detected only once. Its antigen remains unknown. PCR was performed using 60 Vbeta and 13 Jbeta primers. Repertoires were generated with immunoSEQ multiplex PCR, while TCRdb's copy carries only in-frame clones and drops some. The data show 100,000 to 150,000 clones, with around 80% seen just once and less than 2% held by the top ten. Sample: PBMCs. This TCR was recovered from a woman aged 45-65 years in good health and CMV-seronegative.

CDR3 sequence: CASRQGGNYGYTF. DNA for the CDR3: TGTGCCAGCAGACAGGGTGGGAACTATGGCTACACCTTC. The chain carries TRBV19 and TRBJ1-2, with 7 nucleotides matching TRBD1. This CDR3 is 13 amino acids long. The germline gives CDR1 LNHDA, CDR2 SQIVND (reference sequence). Germline trimming cut 9 bases from V and 2 bases from J; bases unmatched to any gene: 6.